The 32 T cell receptor beta chains listed next were all sequenced from one sample in a study of blood T cell repertoires in COVID-19. Profiled with immunoSEQ multiplex PCR; TCRdb holds only in-frame clones, not every one. The sample holds about 250,000 clones; just over 85% are singletons and the top ten take around a sixth. The sequencing sample was made of PBMCs or T cells enriched from blood (not recorded which). The receptor set was obtained from a man in his late teens or twenties who had recovered from COVID-19.

The chain carries TRBV11-1 and TRBJ2-7; D perhaps matches TRBD2 (6 bases). Trimming stripped 4 bases from V and 2 bases from J, with 18 bases between. The CDR3 totals 16 residues. Germline V gene sequence: CDR1 SGHAT, CDR2 FQDESV (reference sequence). The CDR3 bases are TGTGCCAGCAGCTCGGAAAAGAGTCCGGGGGCCTACGAGCAGTACTTC. It is translated as CASSSEKSPGAYEQYF.

The rearrangement joins TRBV10-3 to TRBJ2-2; 9 bases agree with TRBD1. Trimming took 4 bases from V and 4 from J; bases not matched to a gene: 4. Germline V gives CDR1 ENHRY, CDR2 SYGVKD. This CDR3 has 15 residues. DNA for the CDR3: TGTGCCATCAGTGGGACAGGGGTGAGCACCGGGGAGCTGTTTTTT. It yields the protein CAISGTGVSTGELFF.

This clone has more than one count but fewer than ten. V gene TRBV5-1 combines with J gene TRBJ1-1; TRBD1 is a possible D gene (5 bases). The CDR3 sequence is 15 residues long. The V and J ends lost 4 bases and 5 bases respectively, with 18 bases between them. Germline V gene data show CDR1 as SGHRS and CDR2 as YFSETQ. The CDR3 spells CASSLTPGRETEAFF. DNA for the CDR3: TGCGCCAGCAGCCTTACACCGGGCAGGGAAACTGAAGCTTTCTTT.

The CDR3 protein is CSASGTATGNTIYF. The CDR3 DNA is TGCAGCGCATCCGGGACAGCTACTGGAAACACCATATATTTT. The V gene is TRBV29-1, the J gene TRBJ1-3; 7 bases are shared with TRBD1. CDR1 and CDR2 (germline): SQVTM, ANQGSEA. V shed 7 bases, J shed 2 bases, and the junction held 8 bases outside the gene matches. The CDR3 has 14 residues.

The CDR3 bases are TGTGCCAGCAGTCCGTGGGGAGGTACTGAAGCTTTCTTT. Encoded protein: CASSPWGGTEAFF. The chain combines TRBV27 with TRBJ1-1, with unresolved D. The CDR3 totals 13 residues. Germline CDR1 MNHEY, CDR2 SMNVEV (reference sequence). V lost 5 bases and J lost 5, with 12 bases in between.

The chain combines TRBV4-1 with TRBJ2-2; D remains unclear. Germline V gene lookup returns CDR1 MGHRA and CDR2 YSYEKL. Trimming removed 5 bases from V and 3 bases from J, with 10 bases in between. This CDR3 is 14 amino acids long. The CDR3 DNA follows: TGCGCCAGCAGCTCATACTCCTACACCGGGGAGCTGTTTTTT. Its protein is CASSSYSYTGELFF.

This clone was detected only a few times. Other DNA sequences of this sample code for an identical CDR3. V gene TRBV12-3 or TRBV12-4 combines with J gene TRBJ1-2; 7 positions agree with TRBD1. With V trimmed by 3 bases and J by 4 bases, 2 bases remained unmatched. This CDR3 is built from 13 residues. CDR3 nucleotides: TGTGCCAGCAGTTTGGGACAGAGCTATGGCTACACCTTC. Its protein is CASSLGQSYGYTF.

The gene calls are TRBV18 and TRBJ1-1; 8 nucleotides align to TRBD1. The CDR3 has 14 amino acids. Germline CDR1 KGHSH, CDR2 LQKENI. V lost 5 bases and J lost 4; bases outside the gene matches: 6. The CDR3 sequence is CASSSTTGVTEAFF. DNA of the CDR3: TGTGCCAGCTCATCAACGACAGGGGTCACTGAAGCTTTCTTT.

The CDR3 is CASSPLQGHEQYF. CDR3 in DNA: TGTGCCAGCTCACCATTACAGGGCCACGAGCAGTACTTC. This rearrangement joins TRBV18 to TRBJ2-7; tentatively, D is TRBD1 (6 bases). The CDR3 is 13 amino acids. Germline V gene lookup returns CDR1 KGHSH and CDR2 LQKENI. V dropped 2 bases and J dropped 5 bases, with 10 bases sitting between them.

The chain is built from TRBV19 and TRBJ2-2; D is undetermined. The CDR3 spans 12 residues. Trimming took 3 bases from V and 7 from J, leaving 6 bases between them. Germline values: CDR1 LNHDA, CDR2 SQIVND (reference sequence). The CDR3 reads CASSILRGELFF. The CDR3 DNA is TGTGCCAGTAGTATCCTCCGCGGGGAGCTGTTTTTT. The full variable domain, completed using reference TRBV19 and TRBJ2-2, is DGGITQSPKYLFRKEGQNVTLSCEQNLNHDAMYWYRQDPGQGLRLIYYSQIVNDFQKGDIAEGYSVSREKKESFPLTVTSAQKNPTAFYLCASSILRGELFFGEGSRLTVL.

The DNA of the CDR3 is TGCGCCAGCAGTCCAAACGGACTACCCGGGGAGCTGTTTTTT. It codes for CASSPNGLPGELFF. The chain couples TRBV5-1 to TRBJ2-2; the D gene is possibly TRBD2 (6 bases). CDR3 length: 14 amino acids. Germline loops: CDR1 SGHRS, CDR2 YFSETQ. V was shortened by 5 bases and J by 6 bases, with 14 bases between the two germline ends.

Note on this clone: Other DNA sequences in the sample encode the same CDR3. The genes are TRBV6-5 and TRBJ2-3; D is undetermined. V was cut by 6 bases and J by 0 bases, with 7 bases left in between. This CDR3 has 13 residues. Per germline, CDR1 MNHEY and CDR2 SVGAGI. The CDR3 nucleotides are TGTGCCAGCAGGGGCACTAGCACAGATACGCAGTATTTT. Its protein is CASRGTSTDTQYF.

The chain links TRBV2 to TRBJ2-5; possibly TRBD1 for D (5 bases). The CDR3 is 14 residues long. Trimming pared 4 bases from V and 4 bases from J, leaving 13 bases between. The germline gives CDR1 SNHLY, CDR2 FYNNEI. CDR3 sequence (DNA): TGTGCCAGCAGTGGACAGCCTGGCGCAGAGACCCAGTACTTC. This gives the protein CASSGQPGAETQYF.

The sample holds one count of this clone. The V gene is TRBV2, the J gene TRBJ2-7; the D gene is possibly TRBD1 (6 bases). The CDR3 loop spans 14 amino acids. Germline-derived CDR1 and CDR2 are SNHLY and FYNNEI. The V gene lost 7 bases and the J gene lost 2 bases, with 15 bases spanning the gap. The CDR3 region is CASIDWGQTYEQYF. CDR3 DNA sequence: TGTGCCAGCATAGACTGGGGGCAAACCTACGAGCAGTACTTC.

Of note for this clone: The same CDR3 also results from other DNA sequences found in this sample. The chain is built from TRBV30 and TRBJ1-2; no clear D gene. Trimming left V 0 bases short and J 5 bases short, with 7 bases between. CDR1 GTSNPN and CDR2 SVGIG come from the germline V gene (reference sequence). The CDR3 is 12 residues long. CDR3 amino acids: CAWSVGQYGYTF. The CDR3 DNA reads as TGTGCCTGGAGTGTTGGCCAGTATGGCTACACCTTC.

J is TRBJ1-1 and V is TRBV5-1, with TRBD1 identical over 12 bases. The V and J ends lost 7 bases and 5 bases, in that order; junction bases with no gene match: 9. The CDR3 runs 15 residues. CDR1 is SGHRS, CDR2 YFSETQ, per germline. The CDR3 protein is CASSGTGGVGTEAFF. As DNA, the CDR3 is TGCGCCAGCTCCGGGACAGGGGGCGTAGGGACTGAAGCTTTCTTT.

This clone was seen only a few times. The rearrangement links TRBV29-1 to TRBJ1-2; D gene ambiguous. The CDR3 sequence is 12 residues long. V gave up 3 bases and J gave up 2 bases, with 7 bases separating them. CDR1 and CDR2 from the germline V gene are SQVTM and ANQGSEA. DNA for the CDR3: TGCAGCGTTGATCCGGGGAACTATGGCTACACCTTC. Amino acids: CSVDPGNYGYTF.

The rearrangement joins TRBV5-1 to TRBJ1-2; no clear D gene. The CDR3 contains 14 residues. The germline V gene has CDR1 SGHRS and CDR2 YFSETQ. V was trimmed by 0 bases and J by 5 bases, leaving 11 bases between them. CDR3 coding DNA: TGCGCCAGCAGCTTGGGGGCAGGTGCTTATGGCTACACCTTC. Protein product: CASSLGAGAYGYTF.

The CDR3 DNA sequence: TGTGCCAGCACCCAGGATAGCAATCAGCCCCAGCATTTT. Protein sequence: CASTQDSNQPQHF. The chain is built from TRBV7-9 and TRBJ1-5, with D uncertain. Per the germline V gene, CDR1 is SEHNR and CDR2 is FQNEAQ (reference sequence). This CDR3 comprises 13 residues. Trimming left V 7 bases short and J 0 bases short, with 7 bases between.

The J gene is TRBJ1-2, the V gene TRBV3-1 (or the pseudogene TRBV3-2); TRBD1 is a possible D gene (6 bases). Germline V gives CDR1 LGHDT, CDR2 YNNKEL (reference sequence). The V and J ends lost 0 bases and 2 bases respectively, with 13 bases between them. This CDR3 region has 16 residues. The CDR3 sequence is CASSQDRWQGNYGYTF. DNA for the CDR3: TGTGCCAGCAGCCAAGATCGGTGGCAGGGGAACTATGGCTACACCTTC.

This clone is a singleton in its sample. This chain connects TRBV25-1 to TRBJ1-2; possibly TRBD1 for D (6 bases). From germline, CDR1 is MGHDK and CDR2 SYGVNS. This CDR3 has 13 amino acids. Trimming cost V 7 bases and J 0 bases, with 9 bases left between them. CDR3 residues: CASMGAPNYGYTF. The DNA of the CDR3 is TGTGCCAGCATGGGGGCACCTAACTATGGCTACACCTTC.

This chain links TRBV14 with TRBJ1-2; D is perhaps TRBD1 (6 bases). Trimming left V 4 bases short and J 3 bases short, with 15 bases between. Germline CDR1 and CDR2: SGHDN and FVKESK. This CDR3 contains 15 residues. In nucleotides, the CDR3 is TGTGCCAGCAGCCTAAGAGGGGGTCGCGACTATGGCTACACCTTC. Its protein product is CASSLRGGRDYGYTF.

Only one count was recorded for this clone. V is TRBV2 and J is TRBJ1-5, with 11 bases matching TRBD1. Germline values: CDR1 SNHLY, CDR2 FYNNEI. J gave up 5 bases and V 5 bases, and 2 bases lay outside the gene matches. The CDR3 runs to 14 residues. CDR3 protein: CASSWDRGDQPQHF. The CDR3 bases are TGTGCCAGCAGTTGGGACAGGGGGGATCAGCCCCAGCATTTT. Combining the CDR3 with reference TRBV2 and TRBJ1-5 gives the whole variable domain EPEVTQTPSHQVTQMGQEVILRCVPISNHLYFYWYRQILGQKVEFLVSFYNNEISEKSEIFDDQFSVERPDGSNFTLKIRSTKLEDSAMYFCASSWDRGDQPQHFGDGTRLSIL.

This sequence joins TRBV19 and TRBJ1-2; maybe TRBD1 (5 bases). Germline values: CDR1 LNHDA, CDR2 SQIVND (reference sequence). The CDR3 loop spans 17 amino acids. Trimming removed 2 bases from V and 3 bases from J, with 19 bases in between. Here the CDR3 DNA reads TGTGCCAGTAGTATATGGTCCCTCCCGGGGGGTGACTATGGCTACACCTTC. Its protein product is CASSIWSLPGGDYGYTF.

This chain uses TRBV11-2 with TRBJ2-1; 9 bases agree with TRBD2. The germline gives CDR1 SGHAT, CDR2 FQNNGV. The CDR3 covers 15 residues. Losses at the gene ends were 2 bases for V and 7 bases for J; bases not matched to a gene: 6. The CDR3 sequence is CASSLPAGGSNEQFF. The CDR3 DNA is TGTGCCAGCAGCTTACCAGCGGGAGGTTCAAATGAGCAGTTCTTC.

Here the CDR3 DNA reads TGTGCCAGCAGCTTAGATCTCCCGGGTTATGAGCAGTTCTTC. This encodes CASSLDLPGYEQFF. V usage is TRBV7-9 and J usage is TRBJ2-1, with D unresolved. Trimming stripped 1 base from V and 8 bases from J, with 12 bases between. Looked up from germline, CDR1 is SEHNR and CDR2 is FQNEAQ (reference sequence). The CDR3 loop spans 14 amino acids.

The rearrangement joins TRBV2 to TRBJ2-7, with 11 bases that match TRBD1. CDR3 length: 16 amino acids. The germline V gene encodes CDR1 SNHLY and CDR2 FYNNEI. V lost 6 bases, J lost 3 bases, and 10 bases stayed unmatched. The DNA of the CDR3 is TGTGCCAGCAGCGCGCCGGGACAGGGGGGAGGCTACGAGCAGTACTTC. It encodes CASSAPGQGGGYEQYF.

The rearrangement uses TRBV20-1 and TRBJ2-7, with D possibly matching TRBD2 (5 bases). The V gene's germline CDR1 is DFQATT and CDR2 SNEGSKA (reference sequence). CDR3 length equals 14 residues. V lost 3 bases and J 0 bases, leaving 12 bases between the germline ends. Here the CDR3 DNA reads TGCAGTGCTAGTCTTGGTAGCGCCTCCTACGAGCAGTACTTC. The encoded protein is CSASLGSASYEQYF.

The chain couples TRBV3-1 (or the pseudogene TRBV3-2) to TRBJ2-3; 8 bases map to TRBD2. This CDR3 comprises 16 residues. Trimming cost V 2 bases and J 3 bases; bases outside gene matches: 7. Germline CDR1 and CDR2: LGHDT and YNNKEL (reference sequence). CDR3 amino acids: CASSQFGGRKTDTQYF. As DNA, the CDR3 is TGTGCCAGCAGCCAATTTGGCGGGAGGAAAACAGATACGCAGTATTTT.

The V gene is TRBV28, the J gene TRBJ1-5, with unresolved D. There are 14 residues in the CDR3. V was shortened by 5 bases and J by 7 bases, with 15 bases between the two germline ends. Germline CDR1 and CDR2: MDHEN and SYDVKM. The CDR3 spells CASSRPRRGQPQHF. The CDR3 DNA reads TGTGCCAGCAGTCGACCCCGGCGGGGACAGCCCCAGCATTTT. The variable domain in full, with the rest retrieved from reference TRBV28 and TRBJ1-5, is DVKVTQSSRYLVKRTGEKVFLECVQDMDHENMFWYRQDPGLGLRLIYFSYDVKMKEKGDIPEGYSVSREKKERFSLILESASTNQTSMYLCASSRPRRGQPQHFGDGTRLSIL.

The V and J genes are TRBV3-1 (or the pseudogene TRBV3-2) and TRBJ2-3; 8 bases align to TRBD2. The CDR3 runs to 21 residues. With 0 bases clipped from V and 3 bases from J, the junction kept 20 bases outside the gene matches. CDR1 LGHDT and CDR2 YNNKEL come from the germline V gene (reference sequence). This CDR3 is CASSQDTLRLAREVATDTQYF. The CDR3 nucleotides read TGTGCCAGCAGCCAAGACACACTCCGACTAGCGCGGGAGGTCGCGACAGATACGCAGTATTTT.

The chain has TRBV5-4 and TRBJ2-5; 9 bases are a match to TRBD1. The germline CDR1 and CDR2 sequences are SGHNT and YYREEE (reference sequence). The V gene end was trimmed by 4 bases and the J gene end by 7 bases; junction bases not matched to a gene: 11. The CDR3 loop spans 15 amino acids. The CDR3 DNA is TGTGCCAGCAGCGGAGGGACAGGGCAATTCGGGACCCAGTACTTC. Protein sequence: CASSGGTGQFGTQYF. The full variable domain, in which reference TRBV5-4 and TRBJ2-5 provide the parts outside the CDR3, is ETGVTQSPTHLIKTRGQQVTLRCSSQSGHNTVSWYQQALGQGPQFIFQYYREEENGRGNFPPRFSGLQFPNYSSELNVNALELDDSALYLCASSGGTGQFGTQYFGPGTRLLVL.